A single sample gave rise to the 28 T cell receptor beta chains below, sequenced in a study of regulatory T cells in long-lasting Graves disease. Arm-PCR with iRepertoire HTBI primers amplified the CDR3 regions for these TCR beta libraries. One entry per CDR3 protein results from TCRdb running MiXCR on the multiplex PCR reads. The repertoire includes around 460,000 distinct CDR3 sequences, less than 25% of them detected once, and roughly 13% sits in the top ten. Sample time point: persistent/refractory GD, antithyroid drugs over 5 years with positive TRAb. With RNA extracted from PBMCs as input, the TCR library was made. The source was peripheral blood mononuclear cells (PBMCs), collected when the disease was refractory, from a patient treated with antithyroid drugs. These receptors were obtained from a female donor with Graves disease.

With respect to this clonotype: This likely comes from a read error, as the CDR3 has no conserved phenylalanine or tryptophan at its end. V gene TRBV14 combines with J gene TRBJ1-5; D remains ambiguous. Deletions cut 8 bases from V and 4 bases from J, with 9 bases between. CDR1 and CDR2 (germline): SGHDN, FVKESK. The CDR3 is made up of 12 amino acids. CDR3 loop: CASRLGNQPQHL. In DNA form, the CDR3 reads TGTGCCAGCCGCCTGGGGAATCAGCCCCAGCATCTT.

This clonotype came up many times. The chain uses TRBV7-2 and TRBJ1-2; 8 bases fit TRBD1. This CDR3 spans 15 amino acids. The V segment lost 1 base and the J segment 4 bases; nucleotides outside the gene matches: 5. From germline, CDR1 is SGHTA and CDR2 FQGNSA. CDR3 DNA sequence: TGTGCCAGCAGCTTAGGTGCAGGGGGCGTCTATGGCTACACCTTC. Protein sequence: CASSLGAGGVYGYTF.

CDR3 in DNA: TGTGCCAGCAGCAAAATGTACTCTGGAAACACCATATATTTT. It translates to CASSKMYSGNTIYF. The V call is TRBV11-2, the J call TRBJ1-3; D unclear. Germline V gene sequence: CDR1 SGHAT, CDR2 FQNNGV. CDR3 size: 14 residues. Trimming pared 5 bases from V and 0 bases from J, leaving 8 bases between.

The rearrangement links TRBV3-1 to TRBJ2-5; perhaps D is TRBD1 or TRBD2 (5 bases each). V dropped 0 bases and J dropped 5 bases, with 22 bases sitting between them. This CDR3 is 18 amino acids long. Germline V gene data show CDR1 as LGHDT and CDR2 as YNNKEL (reference sequence). CDR3 DNA: TGTGCCAGCAGCCAAGAGAGGAAGCTAGGGACCACTTCGGAGACCCAGTACTTC. Translation gives CASSQERKLGTTSETQYF.

The V and J genes are TRBV6-6 and TRBJ2-5; D is possibly TRBD2 (6 bases). Trimming pared 0 bases from V and 9 bases from J, leaving 8 bases between. The CDR3 runs to 12 residues. The germline V gene encodes CDR1 MNHNY and CDR2 SVGAGI (reference sequence). For the CDR3, the DNA is TGTGCCAGCAGTTACTCGGGGGAGGCCCAGTACTTC. Its translation is CASSYSGEAQYF.

This clonotype appeared many times. This chain links TRBV2 with TRBJ2-5; D gene ambiguous. Germline V lookup: CDR1 SNHLY, CDR2 FYNNEI. This CDR3 has 11 amino acids. V was trimmed by 6 bases and J by 1 base, leaving 3 bases between them. CDR3 sequence: CASRGQETQYF. The CDR3 bases are TGTGCCAGCAGAGGCCAAGAGACCCAGTACTTC.

This clonotype was found a few times. The chain uses TRBV7-3 and TRBJ2-7; weak D call: TRBD1 (5 bases). Germline CDR1 and CDR2: SGHTA and FQGTGA. V gave up 5 bases and J gave up 6 bases, with 14 bases separating them. The CDR3 spans 13 residues. The CDR3 spells CASSPTDRSEQYF. For the CDR3, the DNA is TGTGCCAGCAGCCCCACTGACAGATCCGAGCAGTACTTC.

This chain connects TRBV11-2 to TRBJ2-3, with D perhaps TRBD1 or TRBD2 (9 bases each). CDR1 and CDR2 (germline): SGHAT, FQNNGV. The CDR3 covers 20 residues. V was shortened by 3 bases and J by 1 base, with 26 bases between the two germline ends. CDR3 amino acids: CASSLRPGTGRTSGTDTQYF. CDR3 nucleotides: TGTGCCAGCAGCTTGAGGCCCGGGACAGGGCGGACTAGCGGCACAGATACGCAGTATTTT.

Worth noting for this clonotype: Because the CDR3 is missing its conserved closing phenylalanine or tryptophan, this is likely a read error. The V and J genes are TRBV19 and TRBJ1-5, with D possibly TRBD1 on 5 matching bases. In germline, CDR1 is LNHDA, CDR2 SQIVND (reference sequence). CDR3 length equals 14 residues. V shed 1 base and J shed 1 base, with 5 bases lying between them. CDR3 sequence: CASSIGDSNQPQHS. The CDR3 region has the DNA TGTGCCAGTAGTATAGGGGACAGCAATCAGCCCCAGCATTCT.

This clonotype was found many times. J is TRBJ1-1 and V is TRBV28; 9 positions agree with TRBD1. V trimming: 2 bases; J trimming: 1 base; junction bases outside the gene matches: 8. Germline loops: CDR1 MDHEN, CDR2 SYDVKM. The CDR3 is 17 amino acids. CDR3 amino acids: CASSLGLWGQGNTEAFF. DNA of the CDR3: TGTGCCAGCAGTTTAGGTTTATGGGGACAGGGGAACACTGAAGCTTTCTTT.

The chain employs TRBV7-2 and TRBJ1-3; weak D call: TRBD1 (6 bases). Trimming removed 1 base from V and 8 bases from J, with 15 bases in between. This CDR3 has 15 amino acids. Germline V lookup: CDR1 SGHTA, CDR2 FQGNSA. The CDR3 DNA sequence: TGTGCCAGCAGCTTAGTAGGGGGGGTCGGAGACACCATATATTTT. This translates into CASSLVGGVGDTIYF.

This clonotype was detected only a few times. This chain uses TRBV6-1 with TRBJ1-4; no firm D call. The CDR3 is made up of 11 amino acids. Trimming shortened V by 5 bases and J by 8 bases, and 6 bases separated the two germline ends. Looked up from germline, CDR1 is MNHNS and CDR2 is SASEGT. This chain's CDR3 is CASSQKEKLFF. CDR3 in DNA: TGTGCCAGCAGTCAGAAGGAAAAACTGTTTTTT.

This clonotype was recorded many times. V is TRBV28 and J is TRBJ1-2; the match to TRBD1 covers 7 bases. CDR3 length: 13 amino acids. Per the germline V gene, CDR1 is MDHEN and CDR2 is SYDVKM. Trimming at V came to 6 bases and at J to 8 bases, leaving 9 bases not matched to a gene. CDR3: CASSRQGGAGYTF. Written as DNA, the CDR3 is TGTGCCAGCAGCAGACAGGGAGGCGCGGGCTACACCTTC.

This chain joins TRBV6-5 and TRBJ1-5; no reliable D call. Trimming cost V 2 bases and J 6 bases, with 14 bases left between them. The CDR3 runs to 15 residues. Germline CDR1 MNHEY, CDR2 SVGAGI. CDR3 residues: CASSYSGEGSQPQHF. In DNA form, the CDR3 reads TGTGCCAGCAGTTACAGCGGGGAGGGAAGTCAGCCCCAGCATTTT.

V usage is TRBV7-9 and J usage is TRBJ2-7; D is unresolved. V dropped 5 bases and J dropped 0 bases, with 14 bases sitting between them. Germline CDR1 reads SEHNR; CDR2 reads FQNEAQ (reference sequence). The CDR3 consists of 15 residues. In DNA form, the CDR3 reads TGTGCCAGCAGCCCTCCGGGCCTCAGCTCCTACGAGCAGTACTTC. Translation gives CASSPPGLSSYEQYF.

The rearrangement joins TRBV5-6 to TRBJ1-6; possible D gene TRBD1, 5 bases. The CDR3 totals 17 residues. V lost 1 base, J lost 5 bases, and 16 bases lay in between. CDR1 is SGHDT and CDR2 is YYEEEE in the germline V gene. Here the CDR3 reads CASSLYPGRQDNSPLHF. In nucleotides, the CDR3 is TGTGCCAGCAGCTTGTATCCGGGGCGCCAAGATAATTCACCCCTCCACTTT. Variable domain in full (rest from reference TRBV5-6 and TRBJ1-6): DAGVTQSPTHLIKTRGQQVTLRCSPKSGHDTVSWYQQALGQGPQFIFQYYEEEERQRGNFPDRFSGHQFPNYSSELNVNALLLGDSALYLCASSLYPGRQDNSPLHFGNGTRLTVT.

This chain links TRBV20-1 with TRBJ1-2; D call uncertain. V lost 4 bases and J 14 bases, leaving 17 bases between the germline ends. The CDR3 spans 11 residues. Germline V gene lookup returns CDR1 DFQATT and CDR2 SNEGSKA (reference sequence). The chain's CDR3 is CSATLSDRSTF. DNA of the CDR3: TGCAGTGCTACCCTGTCGGACCGGTCTACCTTC.

This clonotype has a count of ten or more. The chain recombines TRBV29-1 with TRBJ2-7; perhaps D is TRBD1 or TRBD2 (5 bases each). V shed 5 bases and J shed 4 bases, with 18 bases lying between them. Germline V CDR1 and CDR2: SQVTM, ANQGSEA. This CDR3 has 14 residues. CDR3 coding DNA: TGCAGCGTTCGGACGGGCCGAGGGGTATACGAGCAGTACTTC. It is translated as CSVRTGRGVYEQYF.

The chain combines TRBV19 with TRBJ1-4; D is unclear. Germline values: CDR1 LNHDA, CDR2 SQIVND (reference sequence). This CDR3 spans 14 amino acids. With 5 bases removed from V and 0 bases from J, the gap between germline ends came to 7 bases. The CDR3 here is CASSPLATNEKLFF. Written as DNA, the CDR3 is TGTGCCAGTAGTCCATTGGCAACTAATGAAAAACTGTTTTTT.

This clonotype was counted at least ten times. The CDR3 protein is CASSTSLPQNTEAFF. The CDR3, as DNA: TGTGCCAGCAGCACCTCCCTACCACAGAACACTGAAGCTTTCTTT. The chain joins TRBV11-2 to TRBJ1-1; unclear D gene. This CDR3 contains 15 residues. Trimming shortened V by 5 bases and J by 1 base, and 14 bases separated the two germline ends. Germline V gives CDR1 SGHAT, CDR2 FQNNGV.

This clonotype was detected only a few times. The gene calls are TRBV19 and TRBJ1-1; no clear D. The CDR3 has 12 amino acids. CDR1 and CDR2 (germline): LNHDA, SQIVND (reference sequence). V lost 3 bases, J lost 4 bases, and 6 bases lay in between. The CDR3 reads CASSMRATEAFF. Here the CDR3 DNA reads TGTGCCAGTAGTATGCGTGCCACTGAAGCTTTCTTT. The full variable domain, rest sourced from reference TRBV19 and TRBJ1-1, is DGGITQSPKYLFRKEGQNVTLSCEQNLNHDAMYWYRQDPGQGLRLIYYSQIVNDFQKGDIAEGYSVSREKKESFPLTVTSAQKNPTAFYLCASSMRATEAFFGQGTRLTVV.

This clonotype was recorded at least ten times. J is TRBJ2-3 and V is TRBV2, with TRBD2 matching 11 bases. The germline V gene has CDR1 SNHLY and CDR2 FYNNEI. The CDR3 has 14 residues. V lost 8 bases to trimming and J lost 8 bases; unmatched junction nucleotides: 9. The CDR3: CASASSGGSGTQYF. CDR3 nucleotides: TGTGCCAGCGCCTCTAGCGGGGGGAGCGGTACGCAGTATTTT.

The chain couples TRBV4-3 to TRBJ2-2; the D gene is possibly TRBD2 (5 bases). Per the germline V gene, CDR1 is LGHNA and CDR2 is YSLEER. The CDR3 length is 15 residues. V was trimmed by 5 bases and J by 1 base, leaving 11 bases between them. CDR3 in DNA: TGCGCCAGCAGCACCCGGACTGAGAACACCGGGGAGCTGTTTTTT. Protein sequence: CASSTRTENTGELFF.

This chain joins TRBV4-1 and TRBJ1-6; the D is unclear. CDR1 MGHRA and CDR2 YSYEKL come from the germline V gene. Trimming stripped 1 base from V and 0 bases from J, with 7 bases between. The CDR3 consists of 16 residues. The CDR3 DNA sequence: TGCGCCAGCAGCCAAGGCCCGAGCTCCTATAATTCACCCCTCCACTTT. This codes for CASSQGPSSYNSPLHF.

Many counts were recorded for this clonotype. J is TRBJ1-1 and V is TRBV2; the D is unclear. CDR3 size: 14 residues. V shed 3 bases and J shed 1 base, with 9 bases lying between them. Germline V gene sequence: CDR1 SNHLY, CDR2 FYNNEI. The CDR3 reads CASSDKWENTEAFF. DNA for the CDR3: TGTGCCAGCAGTGACAAGTGGGAGAACACTGAAGCTTTCTTT. Full variable domain (missing parts from reference TRBV2 and TRBJ1-1): EPEVTQTPSHQVTQMGQEVILRCVPISNHLYFYWYRQILGQKVEFLVSFYNNEISEKSEIFDDQFSVERPDGSNFTLKIRSTKLEDSAMYFCASSDKWENTEAFFGQGTRLTVV.

A few counts support this clonotype. CDR3 coding DNA: TGTGCCAGCTCTAAGGGAGCGACAGTCAATCAGCCCCAGCATTTT. Translating gives CASSKGATVNQPQHF. The chain combines TRBV5-6 with TRBJ1-5; possibly TRBD1 for D (5 bases). The CDR3 consists of 15 residues. Germline CDR1 and CDR2: SGHDT and YYEEEE. V shed 7 bases and J shed 3 bases, with 17 bases lying between them. Full variable domain (remainder filled in from reference TRBV5-6 and TRBJ1-5): DAGVTQSPTHLIKTRGQQVTLRCSPKSGHDTVSWYQQALGQGPQFIFQYYEEEERQRGNFPDRFSGHQFPNYSSELNVNALLLGDSALYLCASSKGATVNQPQHFGDGTRLSIL.

This clonotype was recorded many times. V is TRBV2 and J is TRBJ2-4; D is uncertain. Germline V gene lookup returns CDR1 SNHLY and CDR2 FYNNEI. Trimming removed 5 bases at V and 0 bases at J, with 14 bases between. CDR3 size: 16 residues. For the CDR3, the DNA is TGTGCCAGCAGTTCCTACCCTTACTTAGCCAAAAACATTCAGTACTTC. Its translation is CASSSYPYLAKNIQYF.

This clonotype showed up many times. CDR3 amino acids: CASSQPLQAQYEQYF. In DNA form, the CDR3 reads TGTGCCAGCAGCCAGCCCCTCCAAGCCCAATACGAGCAGTACTTC. This chain connects TRBV11-2 to TRBJ2-7, with no clear D. The CDR3 is made up of 15 amino acids. V was trimmed by 5 bases and J by 4 bases, leaving 18 bases between them. The germline gives CDR1 SGHAT, CDR2 FQNNGV.